These 25 T cell receptor beta chains share one sample of origin, sequenced in a study of cytomegalovirus exposure and HLA in healthy donors. Generated by immunoSEQ multiplex PCR, the TCRdb table keeps only in-frame clones and is missing some. Here the sample spans 150,000 to 200,000 clones, around 84% being singletons. Sequencing used PBMCs. The receptors here all came from a man younger than 35 in good health and CMV-seropositive.

This clone was counted a single time. V is TRBV10-3 and J is TRBJ1-4, with D maybe TRBD1 (5 bases). Trimming took 3 bases from V and 3 from J, leaving 5 bases between them. The CDR3 loop spans 13 amino acids. Per the germline V gene, CDR1 is ENHRY and CDR2 is SYGVKD. The CDR3 region is CAISDRANEKLFF. The CDR3, as DNA: TGTGCCATCAGTGACAGGGCTAATGAAAAACTGTTTTTT.

This clone has only one observation. The genes are TRBV29-1 and TRBJ2-3; D possibly corresponds to TRBD2 (6 bases). Germline V CDR1 and CDR2: SQVTM, ANQGSEA. The V gene lost 7 bases and the J gene lost 2 bases, with 16 bases spanning the gap. This CDR3 is built from 14 residues. This CDR3 reads CSAIAAGLTDTQYF. The CDR3 nucleotides read TGCAGCGCCATAGCGGCCGGCCTCACAGATACGCAGTATTTT.

The rearrangement joins TRBV7-3 to TRBJ1-1; D is unresolved. V was shortened by 0 bases and J by 4 bases, with 12 bases between the two germline ends. CDR3 length equals 15 residues. Germline V lookup: CDR1 SGHTA, CDR2 FQGTGA. As DNA, the CDR3 is TGTGCCAGCAGCTTAACGGAGGTCGGATTCACTGAAGCTTTCTTT. It is translated as CASSLTEVGFTEAFF.

The chain carries TRBV4-1 and TRBJ2-7, with D perhaps TRBD1 (5 bases). Trimming took 0 bases from V and 2 from J, leaving 11 bases between them. CDR1 MGHRA and CDR2 YSYEKL come from the germline V gene. This CDR3 spans 15 amino acids. The CDR3 region is CASSQDRGSTYEQYF. The CDR3 nucleotides are TGCGCCAGCAGCCAAGATAGGGGCAGCACCTACGAGCAGTACTTC.

This CDR3 is CASSPSVSGTLAYEQYF. DNA of the CDR3: TGTGCCAGCAGTCCCTCCGTAAGCGGAACCTTAGCCTACGAGCAGTACTTC. The chain combines TRBV27 with TRBJ2-7; D is perhaps TRBD2 (5 bases). V lost 5 bases and J 2 bases, leaving 22 bases between the germline ends. The CDR3 length is 17 residues. Germline lookup yields CDR1 MNHEY and CDR2 SMNVEV (reference sequence).

This clone occurred a few times. V gene TRBV5-4 combines with J gene TRBJ2-5; 12 bases are shared with TRBD1. V lost 3 bases to trimming and J lost 5 bases; unmatched junction nucleotides: 5. The CDR3 extends over 15 amino acids. Per germline, CDR1 SGHNT and CDR2 YYREEE (reference sequence). CDR3 sequence reads: CASSSGTGGDETQYF. The CDR3 DNA follows: TGTGCCAGCAGCTCAGGGACAGGGGGCGATGAGACCCAGTACTTC.

J is TRBJ2-1 and V is TRBV5-4, with 16 bases that match TRBD2. This CDR3 region has 16 residues. With V trimmed by 4 bases and J by 4 bases, 2 bases remained unmatched. Per germline, CDR1 SGHNT and CDR2 YYREEE (reference sequence). The CDR3 reads CASSRGLAGGYNEQFF. The CDR3 nucleotides read TGTGCCAGCAGCAGGGGACTAGCGGGGGGGTACAATGAGCAGTTCTTC.

V and J are TRBV6-5 and TRBJ2-7; no reliable D call. V dropped 2 bases and J dropped 2 bases, with 13 bases sitting between them. Germline lookup yields CDR1 MNHEY and CDR2 SVGAGI. CDR3 size: 15 residues. DNA for the CDR3: TGTGCCAGCAGTTACGAAGCCGACACCACCTACGAGCAGTACTTC. Amino acid sequence: CASSYEADTTYEQYF.

This clone was observed a handful of times. The chain employs TRBV7-8 and TRBJ2-1, with TRBD2 matching 8 bases. Germline trimming cut 5 bases from V and 0 bases from J; bases unmatched to any gene: 6. This CDR3 region has 16 residues. The germline CDR1 and CDR2 sequences are SGHVS and FQNEAQ. The CDR3 is CASSPAGGASYNEQFF. CDR3 DNA sequence: TGTGCCAGCAGCCCGGCCGGGGGGGCCTCCTACAATGAGCAGTTCTTC. Full variable domain (outside the CDR3, taken from reference TRBV7-8 and TRBJ2-1): GAGVSQSPRYKVAKRGQDVALRCDPISGHVSLFWYQQALGQGPEFLTYFQNEAQLDKSGLPSDRFFAERPEGSVSTLKIQRTQQEDSAVYLCASSPAGGASYNEQFFGPGTRLTVL.

The chain combines TRBV7-9 with TRBJ2-1; no reliable D call. The CDR3 has 10 amino acids. Germline CDR1 SEHNR, CDR2 FQNEAQ (reference sequence). V shed 5 bases and J shed 7 bases, with 3 bases lying between them. The CDR3 loop reads CASSRNEQFF. In DNA, the CDR3 is TGTGCCAGCAGCCGTAATGAGCAGTTCTTC.

The chain is built from TRBV6-1 and TRBJ2-1, with D tentatively TRBD1 (6 bases). The germline gives CDR1 MNHNS, CDR2 SASEGT. Trimming cost V 3 bases and J 6 bases, with 12 bases left between them. The CDR3 contains 14 residues. The CDR3 region has the DNA TGTGCCAGCAGTGAGGGCAGGGGCGGCAATGAGCAGTTCTTC. It specifies CASSEGRGGNEQFF.

This clone was detected only once. The rearrangement links TRBV6-6 to TRBJ2-3; D gene ambiguous. The CDR3 runs to 11 residues. The V gene's germline CDR1 is MNHNY and CDR2 SVGAGI (reference sequence). Trimming pared 11 bases from V and 5 bases from J, leaving 11 bases between. DNA for the CDR3: TGTGCCTCTCGTCTCGGAGATACGCAGTATTTT. It yields the protein CASRLGDTQYF.

This sequence joins TRBV7-3 and TRBJ2-2, with 8 bases that match TRBD1. CDR3 length: 17 residues. CDR1 is SGHTA and CDR2 is FQGTGA in the germline V gene. V trimming: 0 bases; J trimming: 3 bases; junction bases outside the gene matches: 6. CDR3 DNA: TGTGCCAGCAGCTTAACAATTGGGACAGGACACACCGGGGAGCTGTTTTTT. It codes for CASSLTIGTGHTGELFF.

The V gene is TRBV5-4, the J gene TRBJ1-5; D unresolved. Trimming shortened V by 1 base and J by 7 bases, and 12 bases separated the two germline ends. The CDR3 sequence is 14 residues long. Germline V CDR1 and CDR2: SGHNT, YYREEE (reference sequence). This chain's CDR3 is CASSLWAGGQPQHF. The CDR3 DNA reads as TGTGCCAGCAGCTTGTGGGCAGGTGGCCAGCCCCAGCATTTT.

J is TRBJ2-7 and V is TRBV10-3; D is perhaps TRBD2 (6 bases). The germline V and J ends were trimmed by 10 bases and 3 bases, with 16 bases remaining between them. The CDR3 loop spans 13 amino acids. Germline loops: CDR1 ENHRY, CDR2 SYGVKD. DNA of the CDR3: TGTGCCAGTACCGGGACTCAGAACTACGAGCAGTACTTC. Its translation: CASTGTQNYEQYF.

The V and J genes are TRBV10-2 and TRBJ1-2, with 8 bases lining up with TRBD1. Germline CDR1 WSHSY, CDR2 SAAADI. The trim removed 7 bases at V and 4 bases at J, leaving 11 bases unmatched. The CDR3 consists of 15 residues. CDR3 sequence: CASTQDREFPYGYTF. The CDR3 DNA follows: TGCGCCAGCACCCAGGACAGGGAATTCCCCTATGGCTACACCTTC.

This chain connects TRBV30 to TRBJ2-1; 10 nucleotides agree with TRBD1. Germline V gene data show CDR1 as GTSNPN and CDR2 as SVGIG (reference sequence). CDR3 length: 14 amino acids. With 4 bases clipped from V and 9 bases from J, the junction kept 9 bases outside the gene matches. Written as DNA, the CDR3 is TGTGCCTGGACCGGGACAGGGGTGAGGGGTGAGCAGTTCTTC. It is translated as CAWTGTGVRGEQFF.

The chain recombines TRBV30 with TRBJ1-3; maybe TRBD1 (6 bases). The CDR3 has 16 amino acids. Between the trimmed V and J ends, which lost 5 bases and 0 bases, there was a span of 17 bases. Germline loops: CDR1 GTSNPN, CDR2 SVGIG (reference sequence). DNA of the CDR3: TGTGCCTGGTCTGCCTTCAGGGGAACCTCTGGAAACACCATATATTTT. Its translation is CAWSAFRGTSGNTIYF.

This sequence joins TRBV11-2 and TRBJ2-1, with 8 bases fitting TRBD2. CDR1 is SGHAT and CDR2 is FQNNGV in the germline V gene. J was trimmed by 9 bases and V by 5 bases; bases with no gene match: 18. This CDR3 is 17 amino acids long. CDR3 amino acids: CASSRTLGGLAEGEQFF. The CDR3 DNA reads TGTGCCAGCAGCCGTACCCTGGGTGGACTAGCCGAAGGTGAGCAGTTCTTC.

The V gene is TRBV27, the J gene TRBJ1-2; 7 bases are shared with TRBD1. Looked up from germline, CDR1 is MNHEY and CDR2 is SMNVEV (reference sequence). This CDR3 is 14 amino acids long. Unmatched junction bases numbered 6, after V lost 0 bases and J lost 8 bases. The CDR3 region is CASSLSETGRGYTF. For the CDR3, the DNA is TGTGCCAGCAGTTTATCCGAGACAGGGCGCGGCTACACCTTC.

A single count supports this clone. The genes are TRBV6-5 and TRBJ2-7; 7 nucleotides agree with TRBD1. The trim removed 6 bases at V and 0 bases at J, leaving 5 bases unmatched. The CDR3 extends over 14 amino acids. Germline V gene sequence: CDR1 MNHEY, CDR2 SVGAGI. This chain's CDR3 is CASRTGSSSYEQYF. CDR3 nucleotides: TGTGCCAGCAGGACAGGGTCGAGCTCCTACGAGCAGTACTTC.

The chain uses TRBV7-9 and TRBJ2-7; 7 bases map to TRBD1. CDR1 and CDR2 (germline): SEHNR, FQNEAQ (reference sequence). This CDR3 is 13 amino acids long. After removal of 4 bases from V and 5 bases from J, the junction contained 5 bases not matched to a gene. The CDR3 DNA follows: TGTGCCAGCAGCTCGACAGGGCGTCACGAGCAGTACTTC. Its translation: CASSSTGRHEQYF.

The chain recombines TRBV21-1 with TRBJ2-7; the table's D call, TRBD2, has no DNA check behind it. TRBV21-1 is designated a pseudogene. CDR3 length: 15 residues. For the CDR3, the DNA is TGTGCCAGCAGCAAAGCGCAAGGGGGGGTGAACGAGCAGTACTTC. Protein product: CASSKAQGGVNEQYF.

To note about this clone: The sample carries other DNA sequences with the same CDR3. The chain links TRBV27 to TRBJ2-7, with TRBD1 as a possible D gene (5 bases). Germline values: CDR1 MNHEY, CDR2 SMNVEV (reference sequence). V was clipped by 2 bases and J by 2 bases, with 7 bases between them. This CDR3 is 13 amino acids long. The CDR3 protein is CASSLQGAYEQYF. CDR3 sequence (DNA): TGTGCCAGCAGTTTACAGGGCGCCTACGAGCAGTACTTC.

This chain joins TRBV2 and TRBJ2-2; D may be TRBD2 (6 bases). The CDR3 sequence is 11 residues long. The V and J ends lost 7 bases and 6 bases respectively, with 6 bases between them. Germline V gives CDR1 SNHLY, CDR2 FYNNEI. DNA for the CDR3: TGTGCCAGCACGGGGGCCGGGGAGCTGTTTTTT. Protein sequence: CASTGAGELFF.